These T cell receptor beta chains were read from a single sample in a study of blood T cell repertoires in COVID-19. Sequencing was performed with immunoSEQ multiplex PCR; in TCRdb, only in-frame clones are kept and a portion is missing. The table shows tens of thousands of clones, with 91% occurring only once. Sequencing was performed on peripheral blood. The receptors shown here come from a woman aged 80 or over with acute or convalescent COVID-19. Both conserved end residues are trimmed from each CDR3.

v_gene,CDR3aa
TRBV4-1,ASSQSGGGAGNTIY
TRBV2,ASSLTSGGASGELF
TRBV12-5,ASVVAGGSNEKLF
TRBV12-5,ASQDAGTPQH
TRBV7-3,ASSPGQGNYGYT
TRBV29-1,SVRSGGTEAF
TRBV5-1,ASSLAEANTGELF
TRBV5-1,ASAGTGNTDTQY
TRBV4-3,ASSQEARTYEQY
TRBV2,ASSAQGAPDEKLF
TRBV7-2,ASSLARYTEAF
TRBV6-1,ASSEMVGTEYGYT
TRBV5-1,ASSLGQVMETQY
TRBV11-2,ASSPGTGYGYT
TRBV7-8,ASSIRGRSTDTQY
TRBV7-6,ASSLAQGLNEKLF
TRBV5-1,ASSSAGTSEETQY
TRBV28,ASSSWTGETDTQY
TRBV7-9,ASSLETGVSYEQY
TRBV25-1,ASSEPTAHNTGYT
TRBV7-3,ASSPRLSGVGGELF
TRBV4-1,ASSQPDRGTEAF
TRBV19,ASSIRRNTEAF
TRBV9,ASSVTDGGEEQY
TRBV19,ASTPPDRGYEQY
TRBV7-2,ASSLQAGVQETQY
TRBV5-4,ASSLGRDQETQY
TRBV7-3,ASSLGLAGEQY
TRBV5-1,ASSFPGGQDNEQF